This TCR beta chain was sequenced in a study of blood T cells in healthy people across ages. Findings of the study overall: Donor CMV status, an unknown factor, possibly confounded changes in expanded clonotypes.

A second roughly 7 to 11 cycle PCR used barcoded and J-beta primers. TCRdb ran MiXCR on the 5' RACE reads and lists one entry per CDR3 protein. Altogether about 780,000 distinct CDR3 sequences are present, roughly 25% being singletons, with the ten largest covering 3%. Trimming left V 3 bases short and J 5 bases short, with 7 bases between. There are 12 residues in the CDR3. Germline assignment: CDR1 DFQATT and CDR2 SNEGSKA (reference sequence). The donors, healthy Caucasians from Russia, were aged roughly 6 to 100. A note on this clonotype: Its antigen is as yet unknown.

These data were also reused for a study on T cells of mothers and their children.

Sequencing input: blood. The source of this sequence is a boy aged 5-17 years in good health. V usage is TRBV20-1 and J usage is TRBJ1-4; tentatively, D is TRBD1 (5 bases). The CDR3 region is CSARGLNEKLFF. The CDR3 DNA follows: TGCAGTGCTAGGGGACTAAATGAAAAACTGTTTTTT.